These T cell receptor beta chains were read from a single sample in a study of a mutant IDH1 vaccine in newly diagnosed glioma. These receptors have no identified antigens. Repertoires were generated with immunoSEQ multiplex PCR, while TCRdb's copy carries only in-frame clones and drops some. The sample has about 25,000 clones; around 70% are singletons. Source: peripheral blood mononuclear cells (PBMCs), taken from a glioma patient whose treatment included an IDH1 peptide vaccine. These receptors all come from a man younger than 35 with glioma. Some clones in this sample may be carry-over from other donors' samples. Both conserved end residues are part of each CDR3. The D gene is left open where the match is weak.

d_gene: TRBD1; v_gene: TRBV27; CDR3aa: CASSRLSPGQGLGTYEQYF
d_gene: -; v_gene: TRBV29-1; CDR3aa: CSGSGNTEAFF
d_gene: TRBD1; v_gene: TRBV28; CDR3aa: CASIRGQVPNQPQHF
d_gene: -; v_gene: TRBV7-9; CDR3aa: CASGGRLSYEQYF
d_gene: TRBD1; v_gene: TRBV7-9; CDR3aa: CASRQGGNTEAFF
d_gene: -; v_gene: TRBV6-5; CDR3aa: CASIPQGGRNTEAFF
d_gene: -; v_gene: TRBV7-8; CDR3aa: CASSLWGYPGANEKLFF
d_gene: TRBD1; v_gene: TRBV7-6; CDR3aa: CASSRGQGLGQPQHF
d_gene: -; v_gene: TRBV4-3; CDR3aa: CASSRTTGYTGELFF
d_gene: TRBD2; v_gene: TRBV2; CDR3aa: CARRKTGTSGRNEQFF
d_gene: -; v_gene: TRBV5-6; CDR3aa: CASRSRGRTYEQYF
d_gene: -; v_gene: TRBV9; CDR3aa: CASSVTGLDAGNTIYF
d_gene: -; v_gene: TRBV7-9; CDR3aa: CASSLDTTNSPLHF
d_gene: -; v_gene: TRBV6-4; CDR3aa: CASNPTVNEQYF
d_gene: TRBD1; v_gene: TRBV6-6; CDR3aa: CASRLMDRAPYEQYF
d_gene: TRBD1; v_gene: TRBV7-9; CDR3aa: CASTLDRSSTDTQYF
d_gene: -; v_gene: TRBV18; CDR3aa: CASSLRGGNNEQFF
d_gene: -; v_gene: TRBV19; CDR3aa: CATRPHSSSGANVLTF
d_gene: -; v_gene: TRBV30; CDR3aa: CAWSAGRVDEQYF
d_gene: -; v_gene: TRBV2; CDR3aa: CASHEAGRKYF
d_gene: -; v_gene: TRBV6-4; CDR3aa: CASSDPRTTSTCTDTQYF
d_gene: -; v_gene: TRBV30; CDR3aa: CAWVTRQARALGPLHF
d_gene: -; v_gene: TRBV30; CDR3aa: CAWSGLAVSGEQYF
d_gene: -; v_gene: TRBV6-5; CDR3aa: CASRQTAYGYTF
d_gene: TRBD1; v_gene: TRBV5-8; CDR3aa: CASRNAGQGKETQYF
d_gene: -; v_gene: TRBV29-1; CDR3aa: CSSCMGGVCTEAFF
d_gene: -; v_gene: TRBV11-3; CDR3aa: CASSPEGDTQYF
d_gene: TRBD1; v_gene: TRBV6-5; CDR3aa: CASTTGGIANTEAFF
d_gene: TRBD1; v_gene: TRBV7-9; CDR3aa: CASRDRGPTGELFF
d_gene: -; v_gene: TRBV10-3; CDR3aa: CAISGTNYGYTF
d_gene: TRBD2; v_gene: TRBV4-1; CDR3aa: CASSHLMILAGGPGEQFF
d_gene: TRBD1; v_gene: TRBV6-5; CDR3aa: CASSPQGYSNQPQHF
d_gene: -; v_gene: TRBV19; CDR3aa: CASSIDRVETQYF
d_gene: TRBD2; v_gene: TRBV7-2; CDR3aa: CASSPWGGRYNEQFF
d_gene: TRBD1; v_gene: TRBV5-1; CDR3aa: CASSSAGTGSWGTDTQYF
d_gene: -; v_gene: TRBV5-6; CDR3aa: CASSLRTDYGYTF
d_gene: TRBD1; v_gene: TRBV4-3; CDR3aa: CASSHQYRGPNQPQHF
d_gene: -; v_gene: TRBV4-3; CDR3aa: CASSQAALAASTDTQYF
d_gene: -; v_gene: TRBV7-7; CDR3aa: CANDLVYEKLFF
d_gene: TRBD1; v_gene: TRBV29-1; CDR3aa: CSVDTTGTEGGYTF
d_gene: -; v_gene: TRBV7-2; CDR3aa: CASRGGQQPYNSPLHF
d_gene: TRBD1; v_gene: TRBV30; CDR3aa: CAWIKVTGPYEQYF